These 16 T cell receptor beta chains were all obtained from the same sample, sequenced in a study of response to subunit inactivated influenza vaccine. A single record per CDR3 protein comes from TCRdb applying MiXCR to the RT-PCR reads. This sample yields 560,000 or so distinct CDR3 sequences, of which 7.5% to 8.5% are seen a single time; 13% belongs to the top ten. The starting material was PBMCs from blood, obtained about 23 months after vaccination. The receptor set was obtained from a man aged 50 to 69 who received an inactivated influenza vaccine.

The V call is TRBV20-1, the J call TRBJ2-1; TRBD1 aligns across 7 bases. The CDR3 spans 14 residues. V was clipped by 5 bases and J by 6 bases; unmatched bases: 10. CDR1 DFQATT and CDR2 SNEGSKA come from the germline V gene (reference sequence). Written as DNA, the CDR3 is TGCAGTGCTGGCACCGGGACAGTATCCAATGAGCAGTTCTTC. Its translation: CSAGTGTVSNEQFF.

This clonotype was counted between two and nine times. The rearrangement uses TRBV5-5 and TRBJ1-5, with D perhaps matching TRBD1 (5 bases). CDR1 is SGHKS and CDR2 is YYEKEE in the germline V gene (reference sequence). Trimming removed 0 bases from V and 6 bases from J, with 10 bases in between. The CDR3 is 14 residues long. CDR3 in DNA: TGTGCCAGCAGCTTGGAAGGGGTGTTTCAGCCCCAGCATTTT. Residues: CASSLEGVFQPQHF.

The chain is built from TRBV20-1 and TRBJ1-1; D gene uncertain. Germline lookup yields CDR1 DFQATT and CDR2 SNEGSKA (reference sequence). The CDR3 is 15 amino acids. V gave up 6 bases and J gave up 0 bases, with 17 bases separating them. The CDR3 DNA reads as TGCAGTGCACGCCGCCCGTTTGGGGTGAACACTGAAGCTTTCTTT. It yields the protein CSARRPFGVNTEAFF.

This clonotype was counted ten times or more. V usage is TRBV12-3 or TRBV12-4 and J usage is TRBJ1-3; a weak D match, TRBD1 (5 bases). The V end lost 8 bases, the J end lost 4 bases, and 12 bases lay between the germline ends. The CDR3 sequence is 13 residues long. CDR3 loop: CASGTLKGNTIYF. The CDR3 nucleotides read TGTGCCAGCGGGACCCTCAAAGGAAACACCATATATTTT.

This clonotype has ten or more counts. The CDR3: CASSVSRQGDIQYF. DNA of the CDR3: TGTGCCAGCAGCGTATCCAGACAGGGCGACATTCAGTACTTC. The chain links TRBV9 to TRBJ2-4, with 7 bases aligning to TRBD1. V lost 1 base and J lost 8; bases outside the gene matches: 6. The CDR3 loop spans 14 amino acids. Germline lookup yields CDR1 SGDLS and CDR2 YYNGEE. Full variable domain (remainder filled in from reference TRBV9 and TRBJ2-4): DSGVTQTPKHLITATGQRVTLRCSPRSGDLSVYWYQQSLDQGLQFLIQYYNGEERAKGNILERFSAQQFPDLHSELNLSSLELGDSALYFCASSVSRQGDIQYFGAGTRLSVL.

The DNA of the CDR3 is TGCGCCAGCAGAGAGGGGGATTACGAGCAGTACTTC. Its translation is CASREGDYEQYF. The V gene is TRBV5-1, the J gene TRBJ2-7; tentative D call: TRBD1 (6 bases). The length of the CDR3 is 12 residues. Trimming removed 5 bases at V and 4 bases at J, with 10 bases between. Germline-derived CDR1 and CDR2 are SGHRS and YFSETQ. The full variable domain, rest sourced from reference TRBV5-1 and TRBJ2-7, is KAGVTQTPRYLIKTRGQQVTLSCSPISGHRSVSWYQQTPGQGLQFLFEYFSETQRNKGNFPGRFSGRQFSNSRSEMNVSTLELGDSALYLCASREGDYEQYFGPGTRLTVT.

The rearrangement links TRBV11-2 to TRBJ1-2; possibly TRBD1 for D (5 bases). The germline CDR1 and CDR2 sequences are SGHAT and FQNNGV. Trimming took off 5 bases at V and 4 bases at J, with 20 bases between the two ends. The length of the CDR3 is 16 residues. The CDR3 reads CASSPWLARDGYGYTF. DNA of the CDR3: TGTGCCAGCAGCCCATGGTTGGCCAGGGACGGCTATGGCTACACCTTC.

As concerns this clonotype: A much larger clone differs by one base, so this may be a read error. The rearrangement uses TRBV12-3 or TRBV12-4 and TRBJ1-5, with D perhaps TRBD1 (5 bases). There are 12 residues in the CDR3. V shed 6 bases and J shed 4 bases, with 7 bases lying between them. CDR3 residues: CASSRVNQPQHF. The CDR3 DNA reads TGTGCCAGCAGCAGGGTGAATCAGCCCCAGCATTTT.

The gene calls are TRBV6-1 and TRBJ1-2; D is perhaps TRBD1 (6 bases). This CDR3 region has 13 residues. V lost 4 bases, J lost 12 bases, and 18 bases lay in between. The germline CDR1 and CDR2 sequences are MNHNS and SASEGT. The CDR3 loop reads CASSGIQGVSHTF. The DNA of the CDR3 is TGTGCCAGCAGTGGGATACAGGGAGTCAGTCACACCTTC.

This chain uses TRBV29-1 with TRBJ2-5; D is perhaps TRBD2 (6 bases). The V end lost 8 bases, the J end lost 4 bases, and 14 bases lay between the germline ends. The CDR3 is 12 residues long. Per germline, CDR1 SQVTM and CDR2 ANQGSEA. The chain's CDR3 is CSHLRGGETQYF. The CDR3, as DNA: TGCAGCCACTTACGGGGAGGAGAGACCCAGTACTTC. Full variable domain (missing parts from reference TRBV29-1 and TRBJ2-5): SAVISQKPSRDICQRGTSLTIQCQVDSQVTMMFWYRQQPGQSLTLIATANQGSEATYESGFVIDKFPISRPNLTFSTLTVSNMSPEDSSIYLCSHLRGGETQYFGPGTRLLVL.

In this sample, this clonotype turned up many times. The V and J genes are TRBV5-1 and TRBJ2-7, with no clear D. Germline assignment: CDR1 SGHRS and CDR2 YFSETQ. This CDR3 spans 15 amino acids. V lost 0 bases, J lost 0 bases, and 10 bases lay in between. CDR3: CASSLVAGSSYEQYF. The CDR3 region has the DNA TGCGCCAGCAGCTTGGTGGCCGGAAGCTCCTACGAGCAGTACTTC.

This sequence joins TRBV7-2 and TRBJ2-3; D ambiguous. V dropped 5 bases and J dropped 5 bases, with 11 bases sitting between them. Germline assignment: CDR1 SGHTA and CDR2 FQGNSA. The CDR3 extends over 13 amino acids. The CDR3 nucleotides read TGTGCCAGCAGCATCTCCTACCTAGATACGCAGTATTTT. It encodes CASSISYLDTQYF.

V usage is TRBV5-1 and J usage is TRBJ2-5; D not certain. CDR1 and CDR2 from the germline V gene are SGHRS and YFSETQ. The CDR3 spans 16 residues. V was shortened by 4 bases and J by 4 bases, with 20 bases between the two germline ends. This CDR3 reads CASSSDGSPPLETQYF. The CDR3 nucleotides read TGCGCCAGCAGCAGTGATGGCAGTCCGCCCCTAGAGACCCAGTACTTC.

The CDR3 DNA reads as TGCGCCAGCAGCTTGATGTTGCTGACTGGGGCCAACGTCCTGACTTTC. Its translation is CASSLMLLTGANVLTF. This rearrangement joins TRBV5-1 to TRBJ2-6; no clear D. V dropped 1 base and J dropped 2 bases, with 10 bases sitting between them. Germline CDR1 reads SGHRS; CDR2 reads YFSETQ. The CDR3 runs 16 residues.

This clonotype was recorded many times. The chain employs TRBV14 and TRBJ2-3; D call uncertain. Trimming removed 1 base at V and 7 bases at J, with 3 bases between. This CDR3 has 11 amino acids. CDR1 and CDR2 (germline): SGHDN, FVKESK. DNA for the CDR3: TGTGCCAGCAGCCAAGTTTATACGCAGTATTTT. It is translated as CASSQVYTQYF.

This clonotype has at least ten counts. The chain carries TRBV4-3 and TRBJ2-2; 8 positions match TRBD1. Per germline, CDR1 LGHNA and CDR2 YSLEER. With 6 bases clipped from V and 0 bases from J, the junction kept 3 bases outside the gene matches. This CDR3 contains 15 residues. The CDR3 spells CASREGQANTGELFF. For the CDR3, the DNA is TGCGCCAGCAGGGAGGGACAGGCGAACACCGGGGAGCTGTTTTTT.